The 15 T cell receptor beta chains below come from one sample, sequenced in a study of blood T cell repertoires in COVID-19. TCRdb's copy holds only in-frame clones and misses some; the assay was immunoSEQ multiplex PCR. This table has a few hundred thousand clones, about 89% appearing once. The source material was peripheral blood. All receptors derive from a woman aged 40-49 years who had recovered from COVID-19.

This chain links TRBV12-3 or TRBV12-4 with TRBJ2-4, with D possibly being TRBD2 (5 bases). The CDR3 length is 13 residues. V was pared by 3 bases and J by 13 bases, with 16 bases between. CDR3 coding DNA: TGTGCCAGCAGTTTGCGTCGGAGCGGCGGACAGTACTTC. Translating it yields CASSLRRSGGQYF.

The V call is TRBV20-1, the J call TRBJ1-1; no reliable D call. There are 13 residues in the CDR3. Trimming took 7 bases from V and 0 from J, leaving 12 bases between them. The germline CDR1 and CDR2 sequences are DFQATT and SNEGSKA (reference sequence). This CDR3 is CSVSHSVNTEAFF. The CDR3 nucleotides are TGCAGTGTTAGTCACTCGGTGAACACTGAAGCTTTCTTT.

The chain carries TRBV6-4 and TRBJ2-3; D not resolved. The CDR3 loop spans 15 amino acids. CDR1 and CDR2 (germline): MRHNA, SNTAGT. The V end was cut by 3 bases, the J end by 1 base, with 11 bases between. The CDR3: CASSEERLRTDTQYF. The CDR3 DNA is TGTGCCAGCAGTGAGGAGCGCCTACGCACAGATACGCAGTATTTT.

The chain joins TRBV28 to TRBJ2-3; 7 bases line up with TRBD2. J lost 5 bases, V lost 7 bases, and 15 bases had no gene match. Germline assignment: CDR1 MDHEN and CDR2 SYDVKM. This CDR3 spans 16 amino acids. In DNA form, the CDR3 reads TGTGCCAGCACCCAAGGGCGCGGGAGCGGGGTAGATACGCAGTATTTT. Its protein is CASTQGRGSGVDTQYF.

This clone was seen just once. This sample also contains other DNA sequences that code for the same CDR3. The rearrangement links TRBV5-1 to TRBJ1-4, with 10 bases lining up with TRBD1. The CDR3 spans 15 residues. Germline CDR1 and CDR2: SGHRS and YFSETQ. With V trimmed by 0 bases and J by 8 bases, 4 bases remained unmatched. CDR3 sequence reads: CASSLDGTGVEKLFF. The CDR3 DNA is TGCGCCAGCAGCTTGGACGGGACAGGGGTCGAAAAACTGTTTTTT.

This sequence joins TRBV21-1 and TRBJ2-3; the D segment call TRBD2 is taken from the table without a DNA check. TRBV21-1 is a known pseudogene. The CDR3 has 15 amino acids. DNA for the CDR3: TGTGCCAGCGTACGACTATCCCTAAGCACAGATACGCAGTATTTT. The encoded protein is CASVRLSLSTDTQYF.

J is TRBJ1-1 and V is TRBV1. TRBV1 is given as a pseudogene. This CDR3 comprises 16 residues. Here the CDR3 DNA reads TGCACCAGCAGCCAAGTCGGGGAGCCCTTGAACACTGAAGCTTTCTTT. The encoded protein is CTSSQVGEPLNTEAFF.

This chain connects TRBV7-9 to TRBJ2-2; 10 nucleotides line up with TRBD2. The ends lost 2 bases at V and 4 bases at J; junction bases unmatched: 7. CDR1 is SEHNR and CDR2 is FQNEAQ in the germline V gene (reference sequence). CDR3 size: 17 residues. CDR3: CASSLRTSGGGTGELFF. The CDR3 DNA follows: TGTGCCAGCAGCTTAAGGACTAGCGGAGGGGGCACCGGGGAGCTGTTTTTT.

As concerns this clone: The sample carries other DNA sequences with the same CDR3. The V gene is TRBV30, the J gene TRBJ2-2, with 7 positions matching TRBD2. Per germline, CDR1 GTSNPN and CDR2 SVGIG (reference sequence). This CDR3 spans 13 amino acids. With V trimmed by 2 bases and J by 6 bases, 3 bases remained unmatched. CDR3 region: CAWSPGRAGELFF. CDR3 in DNA: TGTGCCTGGAGTCCGGGGAGGGCCGGGGAGCTGTTTTTT.

The V gene is TRBV3-1 (or the pseudogene TRBV3-2), the J gene TRBJ2-5; D gene ambiguous. Trimming pared 1 base from V and 0 bases from J, leaving 12 bases between. This CDR3 has 16 amino acids. From germline, CDR1 is LGHDT and CDR2 YNNKEL (reference sequence). The chain's CDR3 is CASSQARPQNQETQYF. CDR3 nucleotide sequence: TGTGCCAGCAGCCAAGCTAGACCCCAGAACCAAGAGACCCAGTACTTC.

V is TRBV7-6 and J is TRBJ2-4, with TRBD2 matching 13 bases. CDR3 length: 17 residues. After removal of 5 bases from V and 2 bases from J, the junction contained 6 bases not matched to a gene. Per the germline V gene, CDR1 is SGHVS and CDR2 is FNYEAQ. The CDR3 loop reads CASSPETSGRPKNIQYF. The CDR3 nucleotides read TGTGCCAGCAGCCCAGAGACTAGCGGGAGGCCCAAAAACATTCAGTACTTC.

This clone was seen once. The chain couples TRBV28 to TRBJ2-7; TRBD2 matches 10 bases. The CDR3 loop spans 13 amino acids. V was clipped by 9 bases and J by 2 bases; unmatched bases: 4. CDR1 is MDHEN and CDR2 is SYDVKM in the germline V gene. CDR3 bases: TGTGCCAGTAGGACTAGCGGCGCCTACGAGCAGTACTTC. Its translation: CASRTSGAYEQYF. The entire variable domain, with the rest obtained from reference TRBV28 and TRBJ2-7, is as follows: DVKVTQSSRYLVKRTGEKVFLECVQDMDHENMFWYRQDPGLGLRLIYFSYDVKMKEKGDIPEGYSVSREKKERFSLILESASTNQTSMYLCASRTSGAYEQYFGPGTRLTVT.

The rearrangement uses TRBV30 and TRBJ1-6; 9 bases are a match to TRBD1. CDR3 length: 17 residues. Germline lookup yields CDR1 GTSNPN and CDR2 SVGIG (reference sequence). V lost 0 bases and J lost 7; bases outside the gene matches: 10. CDR3 sequence (DNA): TGTGCCTGGAGTGTACGAGGACAGGGGTTTTTGAATTCACCCCTCCACTTT. It specifies CAWSVRGQGFLNSPLHF.

The chain is built from TRBV4-1 and TRBJ2-1; 11 nucleotides match TRBD1. The CDR3 totals 14 residues. CDR1 MGHRA and CDR2 YSYEKL come from the germline V gene. V was pared by 4 bases and J by 10 bases, with 6 bases of the junction left unmatched. CDR3 nucleotide sequence: TGCGCCAGCAGCCGCGGACAGGGGGCGGAAGAGCAGTTCTTC. Translated, it gives CASSRGQGAEEQFF.

V is TRBV28 and J is TRBJ2-7, with D unclear. Germline V gene data show CDR1 as MDHEN and CDR2 as SYDVKM. The CDR3 contains 13 residues. Deletions cut 6 bases from V and 6 bases from J, with 15 bases between. In DNA, the CDR3 is TGTGCCAGCAGCAAGGCCCGAGGAAGCGAGCAGTACTTC. Its protein product is CASSKARGSEQYF.